A selection of T cell receptor beta chains follows, all from one sample in a study of cytomegalovirus exposure and HLA in healthy donors. Repertoires were generated with immunoSEQ multiplex PCR, while TCRdb's copy carries only in-frame clones and drops some. This table has 150,000 or so clones, approximately 79% appearing once. Sequencing used PBMCs. These receptors all stem from a man between 35 and 55 years old in good health and CMV-seropositive. Both conserved end residues are part of each CDR3. D genes are given only for firm matches. Clone sizes are given selectively: once, few, many, or a class where the clone is expanded.

CDR3 protein	CDR3 DNA	clone size	V gene	J gene	D gene
CASRLTRGQYEKLFF	TGTGCCAGCAGACTAACCAGGGGGCAGTATGAAAAACTGTTTTTT	few	TRBV28	TRBJ1-4	TRBD1
CASSGAGDSGANVLTF	TGTGCCAGCAGCGGGGCAGGGGACTCTGGGGCCAACGTCCTGACTTTC	-	TRBV9	TRBJ2-6	-
CASSARDRGLGNTIYF	TGTGCCAGCAGCGCCAGGGACAGGGGGCTTGGAAACACCATATATTTT	-	TRBV9	TRBJ1-3	TRBD1
CAWKNLGAGVNEQFF	TGTGCCTGGAAGAACTTGGGTGCGGGAGTCAATGAGCAGTTCTTC	-	TRBV30	TRBJ2-1	TRBD2
CASSFSGTSGGITQYF	TGTGCCAGCAGTTTCTCCGGGACTAGCGGGGGTATTACGCAGTATTTT	-	TRBV27	TRBJ2-3	TRBD2
CASSTPGHFWGAFF	TGTGCCAGCAGTACTCCGGGACATTTTTGGGGGGCTTTCTTT	few	TRBV7-2	TRBJ1-1	-
CASSERRGQVFF	TGTGCCAGCAGTGAACGCAGGGGGCAGGTGTTCTTC	-	TRBV2	TRBJ2-1	TRBD1
CASSADRVILEAFF	TGCGCCAGCAGCGCCGACAGGGTAATTCTTGAAGCTTTCTTT	-	TRBV5-1	TRBJ1-1	TRBD1
CASRNLQGNTEAFF	TGTGCCAGCAGGAATCTACAGGGGAACACTGAAGCTTTCTTT	-	TRBV27	TRBJ1-1	-
CASSFGTTSFTDTQYF	TGCGCCAGCAGCTTTGGGACTACCTCATTCACAGATACGCAGTATTTT	-	TRBV5-1	TRBJ2-3	TRBD2
CASSPSLEETQYF	TGTGCCAGCAGCCCGAGTTTGGAAGAGACCCAGTACTTC	-	TRBV9	TRBJ2-5	-
CAISNSVKQYF	TGTGCCATCAGTAACAGTGTCAAGCAGTACTTC	-	TRBV10-3	TRBJ2-7	-
CASSLLGGGNNEQYF	TGTGCCAGCAGCTTATTGGGGGGAGGGAATAACGAGCAGTACTTC	-	TRBV7-8	TRBJ2-7	TRBD2
CAIKQGGEAFF	TGTGCCATCAAGCAGGGGGGTGAAGCTTTCTTT	-	TRBV10-3	TRBJ1-1	TRBD1
CASNSASTDTQYF	TGTGCCAGCAATAGCGCTAGCACAGATACGCAGTATTTT	few	TRBV7-8	TRBJ2-3	-
CASSREGTDTQYF	TGTGCCAGCAGTCGGGAAGGGACAGATACGCAGTATTTT	-	TRBV13	TRBJ2-3	-
CASSYGAPFSNQPQHF	TGTGCCAGCAGTTACGGCGCCCCTTTTAGCAATCAGCCCCAACATTTT	-	TRBV6-5	TRBJ1-5	-
CSVRQGVETQYF	TGCAGCGTTAGGCAGGGGGTCGAGACCCAGTACTTC	-	TRBV29-1	TRBJ2-5	TRBD1
CASSLRGLNTEAFF	TGTGCCAGCAGCTTAAGGGGACTTAACACTGAAGCTTTCTTT	-	TRBV7-9	TRBJ1-1	-
CASSERDTTEAFF	TGTGCCAGCAGTGAACGGGACACCACTGAAGCTTTCTTT	few	TRBV6-5	TRBJ1-1	-
CASSRQGVTDTQYF	TGTGCCAGTAGTAGGCAGGGGGTCACAGATACGCAGTATTTT	-	TRBV19	TRBJ2-3	TRBD1
CASSLQGWEGYTF	TGTGCCAGCAGTTTACAGGGGTGGGAAGGCTACACCTTC	-	TRBV28	TRBJ1-2	-
CASSKDSYEQYF	TGTGCCAGCAGCAAGGACAGCTACGAGCAGTACTTC	once	TRBV5-8	TRBJ2-7	-
CASSEGTGAEKLFF	TGCGCCAGCAGTGAAGGGACAGGGGCTGAAAAACTGTTTTTT	once	TRBV5-1	TRBJ1-4	TRBD1
CASSQASGRSEQFF	TGTGCCAGCAGCCAAGCGAGCGGGAGAAGTGAGCAGTTCTTC	-	TRBV7-9	TRBJ2-1	TRBD2